The present T cell receptor (beta chain) was sequenced within a study of early T cells in non-severe SARS-CoV-2 infection. Looking at the study overall: RNA in bulk from unsorted whole blood was sequenced, and chains were unpaired.

At least ten counts were recorded for this clonotype. The antigen is undetermined. In germline, CDR1 is SGHRS, CDR2 YFSETQ. Between the trimmed V and J ends, which lost 7 bases and 7 bases, there was a span of 15 bases. The length of the CDR3 is 12 residues. Points from the study as a whole: VDJdb matches were skewed toward anti-spike CD8 T cell responses.

Individual cDNA molecules carried attached unique molecular identifiers. TCRdb itself ran the 5' RACE reads through MiXCR, one entry per CDR3 protein. The table includes roughly 110,000 distinct CDR3 sequences, 8.5% to 14% detected once. The chain recombines TRBV5-1 with TRBJ2-7, with D unresolved. The TCR comes from an adult who was a healthcare worker with PCR-confirmed SARS-CoV-2 infection or an uninfected control (not recorded which). The sequenced material came from whole blood. CDR3 loop: CASAYSLGEQYF. The DNA for the CDR3 is TGCGCCAGCGCCTATTCTCTGGGTGAGCAGTACTTC.